This T cell receptor beta chain emerged from a study of blood T cell repertoires in COVID-19. At the level of the study: Some COVID-19 samples were acute and others convalescent; all came from the United States, Italy and Spain.

Only one count was recorded for this clone. How the authors handled the data: Scientists estimated how many nucleated cells there were by amplifying reference gene primers. Generated by immunoSEQ multiplex PCR, the TCRdb table keeps only in-frame clones and is missing some. The V and J calls and clone size are taken from that table; D and trimming were inferred from the DNA. This table holds fewer than 250,000 clones, around 83% found once. V was shortened by 5 bases and J by 4 bases, with 14 bases between the two germline ends. The V gene's germline CDR1 is MDHEN and CDR2 SYDVKM. This CDR3 is 15 amino acids long.

The sequence was collected from a woman aged 45-65 years with acute or convalescent COVID-19. The sample was peripheral blood. The chain has TRBV28 and TRBJ2-2, with D tentatively TRBD2 (8 bases). Written as DNA, the CDR3 is TGTGCCAGCAGTGCCGGGAGGGGGCGCACCGGGGAGCTGTTTTTT. Amino acid sequence: CASSAGRGRTGELFF.